These 17 T cell receptor beta chains were sequenced from one sample in a study of cytomegalovirus exposure and HLA in healthy donors. PCR was performed using 60 Vbeta and 13 Jbeta primers. Here immunoSEQ multiplex PCR was the method, and the copy in TCRdb shows in-frame clones only, minus some. Found here are 70,000 to 100,000 clones, just under 70% of them singletons; the top ten hold approximately 2.7%. Sequencing was done on a sample of PBMCs. The receptor set was obtained from a man aged 45-65 years in good health and CMV-seronegative.

This clone was seen a few times. The chain joins TRBV11-2 to TRBJ1-6; D unresolved. The length of the CDR3 is 15 residues. Germline CDR1 is SGHAT and CDR2 is FQNNGV. Trimming pared 4 bases from V and 5 bases from J, leaving 12 bases between. The CDR3 nucleotides are TGTGCCAGCAGCTCGATCATCGGTGATAATTCACCCCTCCACTTT. The encoded protein is CASSSIIGDNSPLHF.

This clone has a single count. In nucleotides, the CDR3 is TGCGCCAGCAGCCAGAAAGACAGGGACTATGGCTACACCTTC. Encoded protein: CASSQKDRDYGYTF. V usage is TRBV4-3 and J usage is TRBJ1-2; 7 bases match TRBD1. Per the germline V gene, CDR1 is LGHNA and CDR2 is YSLEER. The CDR3 runs to 14 residues. Unmatched junction bases numbered 4, after V lost 3 bases and J lost 3 bases.

J is TRBJ1-5 and V is TRBV19; 8 bases align to TRBD1. The CDR3 totals 14 residues. Looked up from germline, CDR1 is LNHDA and CDR2 is SQIVND (reference sequence). V was pared by 5 bases and J by 4 bases, with 4 bases of the junction left unmatched. CDR3: CASSGDRTNQPQHF. The CDR3, as DNA: TGTGCCAGTAGTGGGGACAGGACTAATCAGCCCCAGCATTTT.

V gene TRBV6-5 combines with J gene TRBJ2-2; tentative D call: TRBD2 (6 bases). CDR1 and CDR2 (germline): MNHEY, SVGAGI. The CDR3 is made up of 13 amino acids. The V end was cut by 6 bases, the J end by 3 bases, with 8 bases between. Here the CDR3 reads CASSRGDTGELFF. CDR3 sequence (DNA): TGTGCCAGCAGCCGCGGGGACACCGGGGAGCTGTTTTTT.

The J gene is TRBJ1-2, the V gene TRBV2; 9 bases are a match to TRBD1. CDR1 and CDR2 (germline): SNHLY, FYNNEI. This CDR3 is 15 amino acids long. With V trimmed by 7 bases and J by 2 bases, 8 bases remained unmatched. Here the CDR3 DNA reads TGTGCCAGCATGCAGGGACAGGGAGTCAACTATGGCTACACCTTC. Amino acid sequence: CASMQGQGVNYGYTF.

This clone was found once. The chain employs TRBV25-1 and TRBJ1-5, with a possible D match to TRBD1 (5 bases). Trimming took off 0 bases at V and 9 bases at J, with 18 bases between the two ends. CDR1 and CDR2 from the germline V gene are MGHDK and SYGVNS. The CDR3 is 16 residues long. DNA of the CDR3: TGTGCCAGCAGTGAATATGGTGCGGGGGTGGGGTCGCCCCAGCATTTT. Its translation: CASSEYGAGVGSPQHF.

Only a few counts were recorded for this clone. This same CDR3 is encoded by further DNA sequences in the sample. The chain has TRBV7-2 and TRBJ2-3; the D is unclear. The CDR3 sequence is 11 residues long. Looked up from germline, CDR1 is SGHTA and CDR2 is FQGNSA. The V gene lost 6 bases and the J gene lost 4 bases, with 5 bases spanning the gap. CDR3 in amino acids: CASSFSDTQYF. In nucleotides, the CDR3 is TGTGCCAGCAGTTTCTCAGATACGCAGTATTTT.

The J gene is TRBJ1-5, the V gene TRBV5-6, with unresolved D. Germline assignment: CDR1 SGHDT and CDR2 YYEEEE. The V end lost 4 bases, the J end lost 6 bases, and 17 bases lay between the germline ends. CDR3 length: 15 amino acids. The CDR3 spells CASSLARPRGQPQHF. The CDR3 coding sequence is TGTGCCAGCAGCCTGGCCCGACCACGGGGTCAGCCCCAGCATTTT.

V usage is TRBV2 and J usage is TRBJ2-5; D possibly corresponds to TRBD2 (5 bases). V was pared by 6 bases and J by 7 bases, with 12 bases between. The CDR3 has 12 amino acids. Per germline, CDR1 SNHLY and CDR2 FYNNEI. Here the CDR3 DNA reads TGTGCCAGCAGCGCTATTCGGGGGACCCAGTACTTC. The encoded protein is CASSAIRGTQYF.

V usage is TRBV12-2 and J usage is TRBJ1-4; TRBD1 is taken as the D call from the table, unchecked against the DNA. TRBV12-2 is tagged as a pseudogene. This CDR3 comprises 16 residues. CDR3 loop: CASRLGDRKHNEKLFF. CDR3 in DNA: TGTGCAAGTCGCTTAGGGGACAGGAAGCACAATGAAAAACTGTTTTTT.

This clone was recorded a few times. This sequence joins TRBV6-5 and TRBJ2-1; tentatively, D is TRBD1 (6 bases). V lost 0 bases and J lost 5, with 11 bases in between. The CDR3 totals 15 residues. Germline V gene lookup returns CDR1 MNHEY and CDR2 SVGAGI. The CDR3 region has the DNA TGTGCCAGCAGTTACTCCTGGACAGTGGACAATGAGCAGTTCTTC. Translating it yields CASSYSWTVDNEQFF.

The rearrangement links TRBV30 to TRBJ2-3; D is ambiguous. Trimming stripped 2 bases from V and 0 bases from J, with 9 bases between. Germline lookup yields CDR1 GTSNPN and CDR2 SVGIG (reference sequence). The CDR3 sequence is 14 residues long. The CDR3 sequence: CAWSNRVSTDTQYF. DNA of the CDR3: TGTGCCTGGAGTAACCGAGTGAGCACAGATACGCAGTATTTT.

This sequence joins TRBV4-1 and TRBJ2-7; D is perhaps TRBD2 (6 bases). This CDR3 comprises 18 residues. Trimming cost V 0 bases and J 2 bases, with 20 bases left between them. CDR1 MGHRA and CDR2 YSYEKL come from the germline V gene. DNA for the CDR3: TGCGCCAGCAGCCAAGATAAGTCTAGGAGGGTAGGGACCTACGAGCAGTACGTC. Translated, it gives CASSQDKSRRVGTYEQYV.

V and J are TRBV7-9 and TRBJ2-3, with D tentatively TRBD2 (5 bases). Germline loops: CDR1 SEHNR, CDR2 FQNEAQ (reference sequence). V dropped 2 bases and J dropped 1 base, with 7 bases sitting between them. There are 14 residues in the CDR3. The CDR3 is CASSLTGGTDTQYF. CDR3 nucleotide sequence: TGTGCCAGCAGCTTAACCGGGGGCACAGATACGCAGTATTTT. Looking up the rest from reference TRBV7-9 and TRBJ2-3 gives the full variable domain: DTGVSQNPRHKITKRGQNVTFRCDPISEHNRLYWYRQTLGQGPEFLTYFQNEAQLEKSRLLSDRFSAERPKGSFSTLEIQRTEQGDSAMYLCASSLTGGTDTQYFGPGTRLTVL.

This rearrangement joins TRBV18 to TRBJ1-3; TRBD1 might be the D (5 bases). The V gene lost 5 bases and the J gene lost 0 bases, with 14 bases spanning the gap. In germline, CDR1 is KGHSH, CDR2 LQKENI. This CDR3 has 16 amino acids. CDR3 in amino acids: CASSRETAISGNTIYF. For the CDR3, the DNA is TGTGCCAGCTCAAGAGAGACAGCGATCTCTGGAAACACCATATATTTT.

The rearrangement uses TRBV11-2 and TRBJ1-1; D unresolved. V lost 4 bases and J 3 bases, leaving 21 bases between the germline ends. Germline CDR1 and CDR2: SGHAT and FQNNGV. There are 17 residues in the CDR3. CDR3 nucleotides: TGTGCCAGCAGCTCCCTCGGGCGGGATAGTGTGGACACTGAAGCTTTCTTT. Its protein product is CASSSLGRDSVDTEAFF. Full variable domain (missing parts from reference TRBV11-2 and TRBJ1-1): EAGVAQSPRYKIIEKRQSVAFWCNPISGHATLYWYQQILGQGPKLLIQFQNNGVVDDSQLPKDRFSAERLKGVDSTLKIQPAKLEDSAVYLCASSSLGRDSVDTEAFFGQGTRLTVV.

V and J are TRBV30 and TRBJ2-4; D is perhaps TRBD2 (8 bases). The V end lost 1 base, the J end lost 9 bases, and 19 bases lay between the germline ends. The length of the CDR3 is 15 residues. Germline values: CDR1 GTSNPN, CDR2 SVGIG (reference sequence). CDR3 loop: CAWSGDSGRIGIQYF. The CDR3 DNA is TGTGCCTGGAGTGGGGACAGCGGGAGAATCGGCATTCAGTACTTC.